The source of this T cell receptor (beta chain) is a study of T cell responses to AZD1222 COVID-19 vaccine. Findings and caveats of the study: Spike-specific TCR repertoires showed rising breadth and depth after two AZD1222 doses. White British people made up most donors, females outnumbered males, and clonal diversity was possibly underestimated.

TCRdb's table, derived via immunoSEQ multiplex PCR, lists solely in-frame clones and lacks some. The data hold 50,000 to 65,000 clones, with roughly four fifths observed a single time. With respect to this clone: Its target is unknown.

This CDR3 spans 12 amino acids. Germline-derived CDR1 and CDR2 are MNHEY and SVGAGI. The V end lost 6 bases, the J end lost 0 bases, and 6 bases lay between the germline ends. This chain links TRBV6-5 with TRBJ2-7, with TRBD2 as a possible D gene (5 bases). Sequenced material: peripheral blood, taken 28 days after the second AZD1222 dose. The receptor comes from an adult who received the AZD1222 COVID-19 vaccine. CDR3 protein: CASSGLSYEQYF. DNA of the CDR3: TGTGCCAGCAGCGGACTCTCCTACGAGCAGTACTTC.